This TCR beta chain was identified during a study of a mutant IDH1 vaccine in newly diagnosed glioma. About the research overall: Patients were pretreated with radiotherapy, temozolomide, or both, mostly both.

The CDR3 extends over 15 amino acids. CDR1 is LNHDA and CDR2 is SQIVND in the germline V gene (reference sequence). V gave up 5 bases and J gave up 8 bases, with 21 bases separating them. Time point reported: baseline, week 1 (first vaccination visit). Treatment: pre-vaccination baseline after standard-of-care therapy. Method: immunoSEQ multiplex PCR; TCRdb's copy keeps in-frame clones and lacks some. This table holds 30,000 to 40,000 clones, just under 95% found once. The starting material was PBMCs, obtained from a glioma patient treated with radiotherapy, temozolomide or both. The gene calls are TRBV19 and TRBJ1-2; D remains ambiguous. This sequence originates from a man aged 18 to 29 with glioma. The CDR3 DNA is TGTGCCAGTAGTTCCATAGAGGCCCGTAAGGGCGGCTACACCTTC. Its translation: CASSSIEARKGGYTF.